One sample yielded the 11 T cell receptor beta chains listed below, sequenced in a study of T-cell reconstitution after alpha-beta-depleted transplantation in children. As it was prepared, the TCRbeta library received unique molecular identifiers. TCRdb recomputed calls from the PCR reads with MiXCR, one row per CDR3 protein. The data show hundreds of thousands of distinct CDR3 sequences, 15% to 20% seen once. The specimen comprised PBMCs, mostly from graft donor cells, sampled 360 days after TCRalphabeta/CD19-depleted stem cell transplant. All receptors come from a boy under three years old who had a stem cell transplant for Wiskott-Aldrich syndrome, so the T cells may come from the graft donor.

This clonotype turned up a few times. V is TRBV4-3 and J is TRBJ2-7, with D perhaps TRBD1 or TRBD2 (5 bases each). V lost 3 bases and J 3 bases, leaving 9 bases between the germline ends. The CDR3 contains 13 residues. Germline V lookup: CDR1 LGHNA, CDR2 YSLEER. The CDR3 here is CASSQGVLYEQYF. CDR3 coding DNA: TGCGCCAGCAGCCAGGGGGTTCTCTACGAGCAGTACTTC.

This clonotype was picked up a small number of times. The chain employs TRBV10-3 and TRBJ2-1; 10 bases map to TRBD2. The CDR3 extends over 17 amino acids. In germline, CDR1 is ENHRY, CDR2 SYGVKD. V shed 2 bases and J 3 bases; nucleotides not matched to a gene: 7. This chain's CDR3 is CAISEAPGLAFYNEQFF. The CDR3 DNA is TGTGCCATCAGTGAGGCTCCGGGACTAGCGTTCTACAATGAGCAGTTCTTC.

This clonotype was detected a few times. The chain uses TRBV29-1 and TRBJ2-2; D might be TRBD1 (6 bases). Germline CDR1 is SQVTM and CDR2 is ANQGSEA. The CDR3 runs 13 residues. V was clipped by 7 bases and J by 2 bases, with 11 bases between them. The CDR3 region is CSAGQLNTGELFF. The DNA for the CDR3 is TGCAGCGCCGGACAGCTAAACACCGGGGAGCTGTTTTTT.

This chain joins TRBV7-2 and TRBJ2-7; 7 nucleotides line up with TRBD1. CDR3 length equals 14 residues. V shed 5 bases and J 6 bases; nucleotides not matched to a gene: 10. Germline V gene lookup returns CDR1 SGHTA and CDR2 FQGNSA. CDR3 residues: CASSRGTVPREQYF. CDR3 bases: TGTGCCAGCAGCCGAGGGACAGTTCCACGCGAGCAGTACTTC.

In this sample, this clonotype turned up a few times. The chain couples TRBV5-1 to TRBJ1-2, with D unresolved. The CDR3 runs 12 residues. Germline V gives CDR1 SGHRS, CDR2 YFSETQ. V lost 1 base and J 7 bases, leaving 8 bases between the germline ends. In DNA form, the CDR3 reads TGCGCCAGCAGCTTGACCGGAATTGGCTACACCTTC. Amino acid sequence: CASSLTGIGYTF.

CDR3 loop: CASSLASRERGEKLFF. CDR3 DNA: TGTGCCAGCAGCTTAGCGTCCCGGGAAAGGGGTGAAAAACTGTTTTTT. The chain has TRBV7-9 and TRBJ1-4, with D possibly TRBD1 on 5 matching bases. CDR3 length equals 16 residues. Trimming removed 0 bases from V and 7 bases from J, with 15 bases in between. Per germline, CDR1 SEHNR and CDR2 FQNEAQ (reference sequence).

This clonotype was counted a few times. The rearrangement uses TRBV6-5 and TRBJ2-5; D remains ambiguous. Trimming cost V 4 bases and J 2 bases, with 17 bases left between them. The CDR3 spans 16 residues. CDR1 MNHEY and CDR2 SVGAGI come from the germline V gene. The CDR3: CASSFSSGWYQETQYF. The CDR3 nucleotides are TGTGCCAGCAGTTTCTCCAGTGGCTGGTATCAAGAGACCCAGTACTTC.

In its sample, this clonotype was seen a few times. CDR3 bases: TGTGCCAGCAGCTCCACCCTGACAATAAGGGGTGAAAAACTGTTTTTT. This translates into CASSSTLTIRGEKLFF. This chain connects TRBV11-2 to TRBJ1-4, with a tentative D call TRBD1 (5 bases). This CDR3 contains 16 residues. V lost 4 bases, J lost 7 bases, and 19 bases lay in between. The germline CDR1 and CDR2 sequences are SGHAT and FQNNGV.

This clonotype was counted between two and nine times. The chain has TRBV5-5 and TRBJ2-7; possible D gene TRBD2, 5 bases. The CDR3 has 14 amino acids. CDR1 and CDR2 from the germline V gene are SGHKS and YYEKEE (reference sequence). V lost 0 bases and J 0 bases, leaving 7 bases between the germline ends. CDR3: CASSLATSSYEQYF. CDR3 coding DNA: TGTGCCAGCAGCTTGGCAACTAGCTCCTACGAGCAGTACTTC.

The chain recombines TRBV6-1 with TRBJ1-1, with D hard to call. The germline V gene encodes CDR1 MNHNS and CDR2 SASEGT. Trimming shortened V by 2 bases and J by 4 bases, and 11 bases separated the two germline ends. This CDR3 comprises 14 residues. CDR3 nucleotide sequence: TGTGCCAGCAGTGAATTGGGCAGACCCACTGAAGCTTTCTTT. It translates to CASSELGRPTEAFF.

The rearrangement links TRBV27 to TRBJ2-7; D gene ambiguous. Germline values: CDR1 MNHEY, CDR2 SMNVEV (reference sequence). The CDR3 covers 15 residues. V dropped 3 bases and J dropped 1 base, with 13 bases sitting between them. CDR3 sequence reads: CASSFWPDASYEQYF. The CDR3 DNA reads as TGTGCCAGCAGTTTTTGGCCGGACGCTTCCTACGAGCAGTACTTC.